Presented here are 27 T cell receptor beta chains from one specimen sequenced in a study of post-analysis software for immune sequencing data. Study-level findings and limits: Several TRBV segments were more frequent in patients than controls; TRBV5-6, TRBV5-1 and TRBV20-1 belonged to this group.

For these TCRs, the target antigens are not known. Tagging with unique molecular identifiers was a feature of the TCR beta cDNA libraries. TCRdb re-analysed the PCR reads in MiXCR, keeping a single row per CDR3 protein. The top ten clones hold about 8% of a sample with roughly 400,000 distinct CDR3 sequences, 39% of them seen once. Sample: blood. The source of these receptors is a girl aged 2 to 9 with multiple sclerosis.

The chain has TRBV7-3 and TRBJ2-2; D is undetermined. This CDR3 comprises 13 residues. Germline-derived CDR1 and CDR2 are SGHTA and FQGTGA. Between the trimmed V and J ends, which lost 5 bases and 4 bases, there was a span of 8 bases. This CDR3 is CASSPSFTGELFF. CDR3 DNA: TGTGCCAGCAGCCCTAGTTTCACCGGGGAGCTGTTTTTT.

The rearrangement uses TRBV4-1 and TRBJ1-1; D ambiguous. Trimming removed 0 bases at V and 3 bases at J, with 5 bases between. The CDR3 totals 13 residues. CDR1 MGHRA and CDR2 YSYEKL come from the germline V gene. CDR3 sequence: CASSQDGDTEAFF. CDR3 coding DNA: TGCGCCAGCAGCCAAGACGGGGACACTGAAGCTTTCTTT.

This clonotype was seen more than once but under ten times. The chain carries TRBV24-1 and TRBJ2-1; 7 nucleotides align to TRBD1. The length of the CDR3 is 15 residues. Germline V gives CDR1 KGHDR, CDR2 SFDVKD. Germline trimming cut 8 bases from V and 0 bases from J; bases unmatched to any gene: 6. The CDR3 reads CATTSTGSSYNEQFF. The DNA for the CDR3 is TGTGCCACCACGTCGACAGGGAGCTCCTACAATGAGCAGTTCTTC.

This clonotype was detected a few times. This sequence joins TRBV6-5 and TRBJ2-5; the D is unclear. The CDR3 totals 13 residues. The V end was cut by 0 bases, the J end by 4 bases, with 6 bases between. CDR1 MNHEY and CDR2 SVGAGI come from the germline V gene. The CDR3 DNA reads as TGTGCCAGCAGTTACTCAGTTACAGAGACCCAGTACTTC. Its translation: CASSYSVTETQYF.

The V gene is TRBV4-2, the J gene TRBJ2-5, with D uncertain. The CDR3 covers 14 residues. Trimming took off 0 bases at V and 4 bases at J, with 9 bases between the two ends. Germline loops: CDR1 LGHNA, CDR2 YNFKEQ. The CDR3 DNA reads TGTGCCAGCAGCCAAGATTTGCGTGCAGAGACCCAGTACTTC. Translation gives CASSQDLRAETQYF.

This chain joins TRBV11-2 and TRBJ2-7; 8 bases are a match to TRBD1. Germline trimming cut 3 bases from V and 7 bases from J; bases unmatched to any gene: 8. Germline V lookup: CDR1 SGHAT, CDR2 FQNNGV. The CDR3 contains 14 residues. The CDR3 DNA reads TGTGCCAGCAGCTTTACCCAGGGGGCGCGGGAGCAGTACTTC. This gives the protein CASSFTQGAREQYF.

This clonotype was detected a few times. The chain carries TRBV12-3 or TRBV12-4 and TRBJ2-5; 7 nucleotides match TRBD2. The J segment lost 6 bases and the V segment lost 6 bases, leaving 13 bases of the junction unmatched. There are 15 residues in the CDR3. CDR3 coding DNA: TGTGCCAGCAGCGGACTGGGACTACCTACAAAGACCCAGTACTTC. Protein sequence: CASSGLGLPTKTQYF.

The V and J genes are TRBV28 and TRBJ1-5; D may be TRBD1 (5 bases). The germline gives CDR1 MDHEN, CDR2 SYDVKM. Between the trimmed V and J ends, which lost 1 base and 6 bases, there was a span of 13 bases. This CDR3 region has 15 residues. DNA for the CDR3: TGTGCCAGCAGTTTATTGGGGCCCGGACTTCAGCCCCAGCATTTT. Translation gives CASSLLGPGLQPQHF.

With respect to this clonotype: A read error may account for a junction end that differs from germline. The chain recombines TRBV7-9 with TRBJ1-2; 9 bases align to TRBD1. The CDR3 totals 16 residues. From germline, CDR1 is SEHNR and CDR2 FQNEAQ (reference sequence). The CDR3 here is CASSLANLRTGDGYTF. CDR3 DNA sequence: TGTGCCAGCAGCCTAGCTAATCTAAGGACAGGGGATGGCTACACCTTC.

This chain connects TRBV29-1 to TRBJ1-1, with D unresolved. Germline loops: CDR1 SQVTM, CDR2 ANQGSEA. The CDR3 sequence is 14 residues long. V lost 7 bases, J lost 4 bases, and 19 bases lay in between. CDR3 sequence (DNA): TGCAGCGGCCTGGTGGGTCTGTCGGGCACTGAAGCTTTCTTT. Its translation: CSGLVGLSGTEAFF.

A single count supports this clonotype. The chain links TRBV7-9 to TRBJ2-7, with 8 bases identical to TRBD1. Looked up from germline, CDR1 is SEHNR and CDR2 is FQNEAQ (reference sequence). Unmatched junction bases numbered 13, after V lost 5 bases and J lost 7 bases. The CDR3 consists of 15 residues. The CDR3 nucleotides are TGTGCCAGCAGCCCTGGACAGGGTTTCCACAATGAGCAGTACTTC. Translated, it gives CASSPGQGFHNEQYF.

J is TRBJ2-7 and V is TRBV7-2, with D perhaps matching TRBD2 (6 bases). Trimming removed 1 base from V and 4 bases from J, with 17 bases in between. The germline gives CDR1 SGHTA, CDR2 FQGNSA. This CDR3 comprises 16 residues. CDR3 sequence (DNA): TGTGCCAGCAGCTTAGGGGGTAGGGGAGGCGGGTACGAGCAGTACTTC. Translation gives CASSLGGRGGGYEQYF.

V usage is TRBV29-1 and J usage is TRBJ2-2; D ambiguous. V was clipped by 3 bases and J by 3 bases, with 5 bases between them. CDR1 is SQVTM, CDR2 ANQGSEA, per germline. The CDR3 sequence is 12 residues long. CDR3 sequence reads: CSVDGDTGELFF. The CDR3 DNA is TGCAGCGTTGATGGAGACACCGGGGAGCTGTTTTTT.

This clonotype was picked up a small number of times. Here the CDR3 reads CASSVEAGGEQYF. The CDR3 coding sequence is TGTGCCAGCAGCGTGGAGGCAGGGGGCGAGCAGTACTTC. The genes are TRBV9 and TRBJ2-7, with TRBD1 identical over 7 bases. V trimming: 2 bases; J trimming: 6 bases; junction bases outside the gene matches: 5. The CDR3 loop spans 13 amino acids. Germline assignment: CDR1 SGDLS and CDR2 YYNGEE.

This clonotype showed up just a few times. The rearrangement joins TRBV5-1 to TRBJ1-1, with D perhaps matching TRBD1 (6 bases). The CDR3 spans 14 residues. The ends were cut back, 0 bases at V and 4 bases at J, with 10 bases in the middle. Looked up from germline, CDR1 is SGHRS and CDR2 is YFSETQ. The CDR3: CASSLDREGTEAFF. The CDR3 DNA follows: TGCGCCAGCAGCTTGGACAGGGAGGGCACTGAAGCTTTCTTT.

This clonotype was recorded once. Its ends do not fully match the called genes, so a read error is possible. The V call is TRBV5-6, the J call TRBJ2-3; D unclear. This CDR3 comprises 12 residues. Germline CDR1 and CDR2: SGHDT and YYEEEE. The CDR3: CAISTITDTQYF. The CDR3 nucleotides read TGTGCCATCAGCACCATCACAGATACGCAGTATTTT.

With respect to this clonotype: The conserved final phenylalanine or tryptophan is absent from the CDR3, which likely points to a read error. The rearrangement uses TRBV20-1 and TRBJ2-7; 10 bases fit TRBD1. Trimming removed 6 bases from V and 4 bases from J; junction bases left unmatched: 6. The CDR3 has 13 amino acids. CDR1 and CDR2 from the germline V gene are DFQATT and SNEGSKA (reference sequence). The CDR3 DNA is TGCAGTGCCGAGGGACAGGGGATGTACGAGCAGTACCTC. Protein sequence: CSAEGQGMYEQYL.

This clonotype was counted between two and nine times. J is TRBJ2-7 and V is TRBV6-6, with unresolved D. Germline V gives CDR1 MNHNY, CDR2 SVGAGI (reference sequence). The V and J ends lost 2 bases and 4 bases respectively, with 18 bases between them. This CDR3 region has 16 residues. CDR3 residues: CASSYGQLIIPYEQYF. CDR3 in DNA: TGTGCCAGCAGTTACGGTCAACTGATTATACCTTACGAGCAGTACTTC.

On this clonotype itself: The junction differs from germline at one of its ends, possibly a read error. The chain links TRBV28 to TRBJ1-2, with 9 bases fitting TRBD1. Germline CDR1 reads MDHEN; CDR2 reads SYDVKM. The CDR3 consists of 15 residues. CDR3 bases: TGTGCCAGCAGTTCTGGACAGGGGACCATCTATGGCGACACCTTC. Its protein product is CASSSGQGTIYGDTF.

The chain uses TRBV5-1 and TRBJ2-7; D is unresolved. V was cut by 4 bases and J by 3 bases, with 14 bases left in between. The germline gives CDR1 SGHRS, CDR2 YFSETQ. The CDR3 is made up of 14 amino acids. The DNA for the CDR3 is TGCGCCAGCAGCCCCCCGGAGAGCTTCTACGAGCAGTACTTC. This codes for CASSPPESFYEQYF.

This chain uses TRBV10-3 with TRBJ2-1, with D uncertain. Trimming left V 9 bases short and J 5 bases short, with 14 bases between. The CDR3 contains 13 residues. Looked up from germline, CDR1 is ENHRY and CDR2 is SYGVKD. CDR3 protein: CAIGVGLDNEQFF. DNA for the CDR3: TGTGCCATAGGAGTGGGCCTTGACAATGAGCAGTTCTTC.

The J gene is TRBJ2-6, the V gene TRBV5-5, with 9 positions matching TRBD1. CDR1 is SGHKS and CDR2 is YYEKEE in the germline V gene (reference sequence). After removal of 3 bases from V and 1 base from J, the junction contained 2 bases not matched to a gene. The CDR3 has 16 amino acids. The CDR3 bases are TGTGCCAGCAGCTGGGACAGGGAATCTGGGGCCAACGTCCTGACTTTC. Translation gives CASSWDRESGANVLTF.

The table lists this clonotype with a few counts. V is TRBV29-1 and J is TRBJ1-2; possibly TRBD1 for D (5 bases). This CDR3 has 11 amino acids. Germline assignment: CDR1 SQVTM and CDR2 ANQGSEA. Trimming left V 7 bases short and J 10 bases short, with 16 bases between. The CDR3 sequence: CSAARQGDYTF. As DNA, the CDR3 is TGCAGCGCTGCACGGCAGGGAGACTACACCTTC.

The chain combines TRBV10-3 with TRBJ2-7; D uncertain. This CDR3 region has 13 residues. Germline values: CDR1 ENHRY, CDR2 SYGVKD. V dropped 1 base and J dropped 4 bases, with 8 bases sitting between them. The CDR3 DNA reads TGTGCCATCAGTGAGTATATGAGTTACGAGCAGTACTTC. Amino acid sequence: CAISEYMSYEQYF.

The chain employs TRBV27 and TRBJ2-1; the match to TRBD1 covers 8 bases. This CDR3 is built from 16 residues. Germline values: CDR1 MNHEY, CDR2 SMNVEV (reference sequence). J lost 1 base, V lost 1 base, and 3 bases had no gene match. The CDR3 protein is CASSLLQGASYNEQFF. The CDR3 coding sequence is TGTGCCAGCAGTTTATTGCAGGGGGCGTCCTACAATGAGCAGTTCTTC.

About this clonotype: Mismatch with germline at one junction end may stem from a read error. The chain uses TRBV20-1 and TRBJ2-1; 7 nucleotides agree with TRBD2. The length of the CDR3 is 14 residues. CDR1 is DFQATT, CDR2 SNEGSKA, per germline (reference sequence). CDR3 in DNA: TGCAGTGTCCAACGGCAGCGGGGCTACAGTGAGCAGTTCTTC. Protein sequence: CSVQRQRGYSEQFF.

In its sample, this clonotype was seen a few times. This rearrangement joins TRBV20-1 to TRBJ2-7, with D possibly TRBD1 on 6 matching bases. Germline CDR1 is DFQATT and CDR2 is SNEGSKA (reference sequence). Trimming stripped 6 bases from V and 0 bases from J, with 12 bases between. The CDR3 loop spans 13 amino acids. The CDR3 region has the DNA TGCAGTGCCACCGACAGGAGCTCCTACGAGCAGTACTTC. It is translated as CSATDRSSYEQYF.